The rows below give T cell receptor beta chains drawn from one sample of a study of beta chain features in type 1 diabetes. Method: immunoSEQ multiplex PCR; TCRdb's copy keeps in-frame clones and lacks some. The sample has some 900,000 clones; roughly 15% are singletons. The sample taken for sequencing was naive CD4+ T cells from blood. All receptors derive from a woman between 18 and 30 years old in good health. CDR3s include the opening cysteine and the closing phenylalanine or tryptophan. A D gene is named only where the DNA matches it firmly. The size entry is marked missing in some rows and otherwise reads once, few, many or a size class.

>TRBD2|once|TRBJ2-1|18|TRBV9
CASSPGRLAGLLYNEQFF
TGTGCCAGCAGCCCGGGGCGGCTAGCGGGGCTCCTGTACAATGAGCAGTTCTTC
>.|few|TRBJ2-7|16|TRBV4-3
CASSQDHTAFFYEQYF
TGCGCCAGCAGCCAAGATCACACAGCGTTCTTCTACGAGCAGTACTTC
>.|.|TRBJ2-1|14|TRBV7-9
CASSPISSYNEQFF
TGTGCCAGCAGCCCGATAAGCTCCTACAATGAGCAGTTCTTC
>TRBD1|few|TRBJ1-5|19|TRBV7-8
CASSIDRDRVLYSNQPQHF
TGTGCCAGCAGCATTGACCGGGACAGGGTTTTATATAGCAATCAGCCCCAGCATTTT
>.|few|TRBJ1-2|13|TRBV28
CASSLEMWYGYTF
TGTGCCAGCAGTTTGGAGATGTGGTATGGCTACACCTTC
>.|.|TRBJ1-1|13|TRBV10-3
CASSYPSNTEAFF
TGTGCCAGCAGTTACCCTTCTAACACTGAAGCTTTCTTT
>.|few|TRBJ2-3|16|TRBV9
CASSVEVPLPTDTQYF
TGTGCCAGCAGCGTAGAAGTACCGCTTCCCACAGATACGCAGTATTTT
>.|few|TRBJ1-2|13|TRBV2
CASRGRSVHGYTF
TGTGCCAGCCGCGGCAGGTCGGTCCATGGCTACACCTTC
>.|.|TRBJ1-3|13|TRBV7-9
CASSLSGGNTIYF
TGTGCCAGCAGCTTAAGTGGCGGAAACACCATATATTTT
>.|once|TRBJ2-3|15|TRBV7-3
CASSSGDTSTDTQYF
TGTGCCAGCAGCTCGGGGGATACTAGCACAGATACGCAGTATTTT
>.|few|TRBJ2-7|11|TRBV20-1
CSARGAYEQYF
TGCAGTGCTAGAGGCGCCTACGAGCAGTACTTC
>.|.|TRBJ2-4|13|TRBV7-9
CALGGTAKNIQYF
TGTGCCCTAGGCGGGACAGCCAAAAACATTCAGTACTTC
>.|few|TRBJ2-3|16|TRBV4-3
CASSQGTPIYTDTQYF
TGCGCCAGCAGCCAGGGGACACCCATTTACACAGATACGCAGTATTTT
>.|once|TRBJ1-3|15|TRBV10-3
CAIRNSGSSGNTIYF
TGTGCCATCAGAAACAGCGGTAGCTCTGGAAACACCATATATTTT
>.|.|TRBJ1-1|16|TRBV18
CASSPSMRAGGTEAFF
TGTGCCAGCTCACCAAGTATGAGGGCGGGCGGAACTGAAGCTTTCTTT
>.|.|TRBJ1-5|16|TRBV19
CASSRREDSLSRPQHF
TGTGCCAGTAGCCGGAGAGAGGACAGCCTTAGCCGGCCCCAGCATTTT
>.|few|TRBJ1-1|15|TRBV7-2
CASRLLTGLNTEAFF
TGTGCCAGCCGCCTCCTTACGGGGTTGAACACTGAAGCTTTCTTT
>TRBD2|few|TRBJ2-5|15|TRBV6-5
CASSYLAGGRETQYF
TGTGCCAGCAGTTACTTGGCGGGAGGGCGGGAGACCCAGTACTTC
>.|few|TRBJ2-1|13|TRBV9
CASSRAVYNEQFF
TGTGCCAGCAGCCGAGCGGTGTACAATGAGCAGTTCTTC
>.|few|TRBJ2-7|15|TRBV6-5
CASSYSGLHSYEQYF
TGTGCCAGCAGTTACTCGGGACTCCACTCCTACGAGCAGTACTTC
>.|.|TRBJ2-7|12|TRBV5-1
CASTDGGYEQYF
TGCGCCAGCACCGACGGGGGTTACGAGCAGTACTTC
>.|.|TRBJ1-1|11|TRBV10-3
CAIGPGPEAFF
TGTGCCATCGGACCAGGGCCTGAAGCTTTCTTT
>.|few|TRBJ2-5|11|TRBV27
CASKTQETQYF
TGTGCCAGCAAGACGCAAGAGACCCAGTACTTC
>.|few|TRBJ1-2|14|TRBV5-6
CASSPDTHNYGYTF
TGTGCCAGCAGCCCGGACACCCATAACTATGGCTACACCTTC
>.|few|TRBJ2-7|14|TRBV10-3
CAISGTGGGYEQYF
TGTGCCATCAGTGGCACCGGTGGGGGCTACGAGCAGTACTTC
>.|.|TRBJ1-5|11|TRBV28
CASSSTRGQHF
TGTGCCAGCAGTTCGACCCGGGGACAGCATTTT
>.|.|TRBJ2-1|11|TRBV9
CASSGNNEQFF
TGTGCCAGCAGCGGAAATAATGAGCAGTTCTTC
>TRBD2|few|TRBJ2-2|16|TRBV5-1
CASIKGGASGAGELFF
TGCGCCAGCATAAAAGGCGGGGCTAGCGGCGCCGGGGAGCTGTTTTTT
>TRBD2|few|TRBJ2-3|12|TRBV5-6
CASSPGLAPQYF
TGTGCCAGCAGCCCAGGACTAGCTCCGCAGTATTTT
>.|once|TRBJ1-1|18|TRBV23-1
CASSLRVVGAKLNTEAFF
TGCGCCAGCAGTTTAAGAGTCGTCGGGGCCAAGTTGAACACTGAAGCTTTCTTT
>.|few|TRBJ1-2|15|TRBV28
CASTRGGTTNYGYTF
TGTGCCAGCACCCGGGGGGGGACAACAAACTATGGCTACACCTTC
>.|few|TRBJ2-3|15|TRBV7-9
CASSWGIARGDTQYF
TGTGCCAGCAGCTGGGGGATAGCGAGGGGAGATACGCAGTATTTT
>TRBD2|few|TRBJ2-7|14|TRBV6-1
CASRASSGSSEQYF
TGTGCCAGCAGAGCCTCTAGCGGGAGCTCCGAGCAGTACTTC
>TRBD2|.|TRBJ2-5|15|TRBV9
CASSVAGLAGETQYF
TGTGCCAGCAGCGTAGCTGGACTAGCGGGAGAGACCCAGTACTTC
>.|.|TRBJ1-2|11|TRBV2
CASSDGYGYTF
TGTGCCAGCAGTGATGGCTATGGCTACACCTTC
>TRBD1|few|TRBJ1-2|15|TRBV7-2
CASSPPGQLNYGYTF
TGTGCCAGCAGCCCACCGGGACAGCTTAACTATGGCTACACCTTC
>.|few|TRBJ2-1|12|TRBV5-6
CASSGEGNEQFF
TGTGCCAGCAGCGGCGAAGGTAATGAGCAGTTCTTC
>TRBD2|.|TRBJ2-5|16|TRBV10-2
CASRPGLAGGDYVQYF
TGCGCCAGCAGGCCGGGACTAGCGGGAGGGGATTACGTGCAGTACTTC
>TRBD1|.|TRBJ2-2|15|TRBV18
CASSPGTGDTGELFF
TGTGCCAGCTCACCCGGGACAGGGGACACCGGGGAGCTGTTTTTT
>TRBD2|.|TRBJ2-7|16|TRBV28
CASSLSGTSGSYEQYF
TGTGCCAGCAGTTTATCCGGGACTAGCGGGAGCTACGAGCAGTACTTC
>.|few|TRBJ2-5|14|TRBV2
CASKASTYQETQYF
TGTGCCAGCAAGGCCTCGACGTACCAAGAGACCCAGTACTTC
>TRBD2|.|TRBJ2-5|15|TRBV9
CASSRGTSGIGTQYF
TGTGCCAGCAGCAGAGGGACTAGCGGGATAGGGACCCAGTACTTC
>TRBD1|.|TRBJ1-5|17|TRBV28
CASSFTSGGYSNQPQHF
TGTGCCAGCAGTTTCACGTCAGGGGGATATAGCAATCAGCCCCAGCATTTT
>.|once|TRBJ1-4|15|TRBV11-2
CASSFWTAGNEKLFF
TGTGCCAGCAGCTTCTGGACAGCTGGAAATGAAAAACTGTTTTTT
>.|.|TRBJ1-2|13|TRBV7-8
CASSFIQGGGYTF
TGTGCCAGCAGCTTTATCCAGGGCGGGGGCTACACCTTC
>.|.|TRBJ2-3|15|TRBV7-9
CASRAGIYPTDTQYF
TGTGCCAGCCGGGCCGGGATCTACCCCACAGATACGCAGTATTTT
>.|few|TRBJ2-4|16|TRBV4-2
CASSQVGVLAKNIQYF
TGTGCCAGCAGCCAAGTGGGAGTCCTAGCCAAAAACATTCAGTACTTC
>.|few|TRBJ2-7|14|TRBV5-1
CASSLVAGPHEQYF
TGCGCCAGCAGCTTGGTGGCAGGGCCCCACGAGCAGTACTTC
>TRBD1|few|TRBJ2-3|16|TRBV5-1
CASSKGGQAGSLEQYF
TGCGCCAGCAGCAAGGGGGGACAGGCGGGATCGCTAGAGCAGTATTTT
>.|.|TRBJ2-2|14|TRBV13
CASSLPKNTGELFF
TGTGCCAGCAGCCTCCCGAAAAACACCGGGGAGCTGTTTTTT
>.|.|TRBJ2-7|12|TRBV18
CASSRPGYEQYF
TGTGCCAGCTCACGACCGGGATACGAGCAGTACTTC
>.|few|TRBJ1-3|14|TRBV12-2
CASPFRDPGNTIYF
TGTGCAAGTCCTTTCCGGGACCCGGGAAACACCATATATTTT